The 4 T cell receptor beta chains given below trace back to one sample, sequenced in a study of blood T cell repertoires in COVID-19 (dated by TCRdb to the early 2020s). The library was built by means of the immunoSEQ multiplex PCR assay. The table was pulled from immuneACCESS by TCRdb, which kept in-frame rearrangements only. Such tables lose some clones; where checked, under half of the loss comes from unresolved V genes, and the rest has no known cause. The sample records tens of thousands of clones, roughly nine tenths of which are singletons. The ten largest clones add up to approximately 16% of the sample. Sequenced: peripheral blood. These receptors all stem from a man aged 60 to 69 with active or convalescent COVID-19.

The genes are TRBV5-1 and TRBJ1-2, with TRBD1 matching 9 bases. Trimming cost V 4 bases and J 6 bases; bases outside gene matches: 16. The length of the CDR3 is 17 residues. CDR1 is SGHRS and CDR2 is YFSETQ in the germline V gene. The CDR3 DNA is TGCGCCAGCAGCCAATCGACGCCGGGACAGGGAGTCCATGGCTACACCTTC. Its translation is CASSQSTPGQGVHGYTF.

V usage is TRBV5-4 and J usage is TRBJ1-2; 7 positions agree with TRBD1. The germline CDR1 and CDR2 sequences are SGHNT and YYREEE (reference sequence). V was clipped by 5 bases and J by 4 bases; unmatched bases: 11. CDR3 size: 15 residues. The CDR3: CASREVKGGVYGYTF. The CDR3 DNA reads TGTGCCAGCAGAGAGGTGAAAGGGGGCGTCTATGGCTACACCTTC. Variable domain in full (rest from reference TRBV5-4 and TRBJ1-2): ETGVTQSPTHLIKTRGQQVTLRCSSQSGHNTVSWYQQALGQGPQFIFQYYREEENGRGNFPPRFSGLQFPNYSSELNVNALELDDSALYLCASREVKGGVYGYTFGSGTRLTVV.

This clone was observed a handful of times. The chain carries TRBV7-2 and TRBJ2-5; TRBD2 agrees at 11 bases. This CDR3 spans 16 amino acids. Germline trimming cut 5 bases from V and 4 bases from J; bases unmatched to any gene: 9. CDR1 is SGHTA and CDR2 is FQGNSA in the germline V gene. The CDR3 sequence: CASSERGLAGIETQYF. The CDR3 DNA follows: TGTGCCAGCAGCGAACGCGGACTAGCGGGCATAGAGACCCAGTACTTC.

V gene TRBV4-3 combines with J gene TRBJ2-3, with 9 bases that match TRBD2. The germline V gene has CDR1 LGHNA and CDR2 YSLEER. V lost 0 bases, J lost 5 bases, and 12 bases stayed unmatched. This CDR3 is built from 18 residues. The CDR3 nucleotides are TGCGCCAGCAGCCAAGACGACGGGCGGGGGGGCCGAGGAGATACGCAGTATTTT. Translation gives CASSQDDGRGGRGDTQYF.